These 2 T cell receptor beta chains share one sample of origin, sequenced in a study of T cells after yellow fever vaccination. A single record per CDR3 protein comes from TCRdb applying MiXCR to the 5' RACE reads. The data contain about 350,000 distinct CDR3 sequences, around an eighth of them singletons. Sequences were derived from CD4+ T cells sorted from PBMCs, sampled 15 days after the yellow fever booster vaccination. The receptors were sampled from a young man who received the YFV17D yellow fever vaccine.

The V call is TRBV7-8, the J call TRBJ2-7, with D possibly being TRBD2 (5 bases). V lost 6 bases and J lost 6, with 15 bases in between. The length of the CDR3 is 13 residues. From germline, CDR1 is SGHVS and CDR2 FQNEAQ. Written as DNA, the CDR3 is TGTGCCAGCAGGGGGAGCGGCCCATCCGAGCAGTACTTC. This codes for CASRGSGPSEQYF. The full variable domain, its missing parts supplied by reference TRBV7-8 and TRBJ2-7, is GAGVSQSPRYKVAKRGQDVALRCDPISGHVSLFWYQQALGQGPEFLTYFQNEAQLDKSGLPSDRFFAERPEGSVSTLKIQRTQQEDSAVYLCASRGSGPSEQYFGPGTRLTVT.

This clonotype was detected a few times. J is TRBJ1-1 and V is TRBV7-2; tentatively, D is TRBD1 (6 bases). Trimming pared 4 bases from V and 4 bases from J, leaving 16 bases between. The germline gives CDR1 SGHTA, CDR2 FQGNSA. The CDR3 length is 15 residues. The CDR3 loop reads CASSSRGHRGTEAFF. CDR3 nucleotide sequence: TGTGCCAGCAGCTCTCGGGGGCATCGTGGCACTGAAGCTTTCTTT.